The sequence of this T cell receptor (beta chain) was determined in a study of cytomegalovirus exposure and HLA in healthy donors. General study findings and limits: Indistinguishability led to the exclusion of some V segments, TRBV6-2 and TRBV6-3 included. For TCR beta chains, V- and J-gene trimming was later linked to a missense DCLRE1C variant. CMV serostatus was the only recorded immune exposure for donors. In vitro data verified three CMV-associated chains as specific for CMV antigens.

This CDR3 spans 14 amino acids. Germline V gene data show CDR1 as SGDLS and CDR2 as YYNGEE. V was pared by 0 bases and J by 2 bases, with 7 bases between. Use of 60 Vbeta and 13 Jbeta primers characterized the PCR. Assay: immunoSEQ multiplex PCR; the TCRdb copy retains only in-frame clones and omits some. In total, the table holds 60,000 to 75,000 clones. In regard to this clone: The antigen is undetermined.

This receptor was taken from a woman in her 30s in good health and CMV-seronegative. The sequencing sample was made of PBMCs. J is TRBJ2-3 and V is TRBV9, with a weak D call TRBD2 (6 bases). The CDR3 spells CASSVGTITDTQYF. The CDR3, as DNA: TGTGCCAGCAGCGTAGGGACTATCACAGATACGCAGTATTTT.